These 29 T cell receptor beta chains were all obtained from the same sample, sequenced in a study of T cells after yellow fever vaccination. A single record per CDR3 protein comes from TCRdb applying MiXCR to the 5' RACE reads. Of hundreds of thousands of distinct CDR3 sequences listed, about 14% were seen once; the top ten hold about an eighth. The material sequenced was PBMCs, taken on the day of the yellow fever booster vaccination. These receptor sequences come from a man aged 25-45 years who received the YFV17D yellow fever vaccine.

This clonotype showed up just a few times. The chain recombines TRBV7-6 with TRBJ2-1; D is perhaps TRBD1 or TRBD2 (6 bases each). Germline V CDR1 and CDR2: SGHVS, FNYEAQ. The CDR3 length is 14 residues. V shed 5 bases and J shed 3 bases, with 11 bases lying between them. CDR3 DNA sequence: TGTGCCAGCAGCCGCGGGACAATCTACAATGAGCAGTTCTTC. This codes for CASSRGTIYNEQFF. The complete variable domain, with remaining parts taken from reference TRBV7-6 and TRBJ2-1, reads GAGVSQSPRYKVTKRGQDVALRCDPISGHVSLYWYRQALGQGPEFLTYFNYEAQQDKSGLPNDRFSAERPEGSISTLTIQRTEQRDSAMYRCASSRGTIYNEQFFGPGTRLTVL.

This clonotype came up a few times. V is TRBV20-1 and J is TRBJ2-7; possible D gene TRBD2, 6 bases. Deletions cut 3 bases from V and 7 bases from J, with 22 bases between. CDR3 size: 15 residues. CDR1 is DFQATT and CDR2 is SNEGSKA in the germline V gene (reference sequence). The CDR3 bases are TGCAGTGCTAGTTCCCGGGACTCACCCCCGTGGGAGCAGTACTTC. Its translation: CSASSRDSPPWEQYF.

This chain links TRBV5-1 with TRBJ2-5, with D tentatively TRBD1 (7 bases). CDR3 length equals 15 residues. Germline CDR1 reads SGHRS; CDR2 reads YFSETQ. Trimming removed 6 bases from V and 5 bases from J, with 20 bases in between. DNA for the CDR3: TGCGCCAGCAAACCAGCGGGCTCAGGGGGGGAGACCCAGTACTTC. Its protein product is CASKPAGSGGETQYF.

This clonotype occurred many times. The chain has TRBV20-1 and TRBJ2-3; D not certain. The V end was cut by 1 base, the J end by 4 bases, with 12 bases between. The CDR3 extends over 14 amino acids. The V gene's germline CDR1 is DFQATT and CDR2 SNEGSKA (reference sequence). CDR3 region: CSARAPLMADTQYF. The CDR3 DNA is TGCAGTGCTAGAGCTCCTCTTATGGCAGATACGCAGTATTTT.

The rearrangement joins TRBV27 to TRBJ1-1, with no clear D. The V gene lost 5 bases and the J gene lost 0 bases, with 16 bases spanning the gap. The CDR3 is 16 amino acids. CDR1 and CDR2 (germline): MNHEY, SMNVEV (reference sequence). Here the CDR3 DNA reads TGTGCCAGCAGTCCTAACCCCCCGAGCCTGAACACTGAAGCTTTCTTT. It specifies CASSPNPPSLNTEAFF.

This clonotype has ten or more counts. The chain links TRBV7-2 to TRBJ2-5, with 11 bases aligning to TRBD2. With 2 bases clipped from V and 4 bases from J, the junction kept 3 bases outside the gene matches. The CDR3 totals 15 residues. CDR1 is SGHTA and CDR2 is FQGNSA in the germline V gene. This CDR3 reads CASSLNLAGGETQYF. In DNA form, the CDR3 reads TGTGCCAGCAGCTTAAACCTAGCGGGAGGAGAGACCCAGTACTTC. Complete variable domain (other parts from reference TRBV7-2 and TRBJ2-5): GAGVSQSPSNKVTEKGKDVELRCDPISGHTALYWYRQSLGQGLEFLIYFQGNSAPDKSGLPSDRFSAERTGGSVSTLTIQRTQQEDSAVYLCASSLNLAGGETQYFGPGTRLLVL.

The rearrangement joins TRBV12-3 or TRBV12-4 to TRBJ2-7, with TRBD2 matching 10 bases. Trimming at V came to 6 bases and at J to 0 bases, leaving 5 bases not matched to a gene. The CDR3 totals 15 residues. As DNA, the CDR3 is TGTGCCAGCAGCCCGGCTAGCGGGGGCTCCTACGAGCAGTACTTC. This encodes CASSPASGGSYEQYF.

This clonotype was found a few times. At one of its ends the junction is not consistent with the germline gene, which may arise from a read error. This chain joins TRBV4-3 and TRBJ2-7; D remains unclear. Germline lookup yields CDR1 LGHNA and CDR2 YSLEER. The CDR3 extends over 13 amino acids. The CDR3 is CASNQGSSYEQYF. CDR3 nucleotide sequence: TGCGCCAGCAACCAAGGAAGCTCCTACGAGCAGTACTTC.

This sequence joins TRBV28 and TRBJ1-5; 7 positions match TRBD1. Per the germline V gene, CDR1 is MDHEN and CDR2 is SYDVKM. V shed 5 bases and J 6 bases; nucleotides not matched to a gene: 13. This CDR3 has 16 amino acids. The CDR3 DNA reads TGTGCCAGCAGTGGAGAGCTACAGGGGTTGTTTCAGCCCCAGCATTTT. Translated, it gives CASSGELQGLFQPQHF.

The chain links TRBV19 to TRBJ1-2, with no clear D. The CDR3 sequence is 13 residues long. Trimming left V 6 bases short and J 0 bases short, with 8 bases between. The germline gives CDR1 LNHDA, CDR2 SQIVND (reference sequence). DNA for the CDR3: TGTGCCAGTAGCAGGCAGCCTAACTATGGCTACACCTTC. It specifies CASSRQPNYGYTF.

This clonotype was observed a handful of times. CDR3 nucleotide sequence: TGTGCCAGCAGTTACTTGGGACTAGCGGAAGAGACCCAGTACTTC. Amino acids: CASSYLGLAEETQYF. J is TRBJ2-5 and V is TRBV6-2 or TRBV6-3; 11 bases fit TRBD2. The V and J ends lost 1 base and 3 bases, in that order; junction bases with no gene match: 1. Germline V gene sequence: CDR1 MNHEY, CDR2 SVGEGT. This CDR3 is 15 amino acids long.

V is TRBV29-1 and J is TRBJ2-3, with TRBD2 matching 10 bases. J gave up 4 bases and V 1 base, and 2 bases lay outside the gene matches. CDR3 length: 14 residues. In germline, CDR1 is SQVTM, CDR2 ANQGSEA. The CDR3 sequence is CSVEASGSADTQYF. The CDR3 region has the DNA TGCAGCGTTGAAGCTAGCGGGAGTGCAGATACGCAGTATTTT.

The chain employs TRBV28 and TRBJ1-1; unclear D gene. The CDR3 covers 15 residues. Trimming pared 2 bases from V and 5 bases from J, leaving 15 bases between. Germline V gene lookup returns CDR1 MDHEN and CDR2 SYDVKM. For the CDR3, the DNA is TGTGCCAGCAGTTTAGCGGGTGTTGGACCGACTGAAGCTTTCTTT. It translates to CASSLAGVGPTEAFF. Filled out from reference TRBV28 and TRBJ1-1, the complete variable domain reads DVKVTQSSRYLVKRTGEKVFLECVQDMDHENMFWYRQDPGLGLRLIYFSYDVKMKEKGDIPEGYSVSREKKERFSLILESASTNQTSMYLCASSLAGVGPTEAFFGQGTRLTVV.

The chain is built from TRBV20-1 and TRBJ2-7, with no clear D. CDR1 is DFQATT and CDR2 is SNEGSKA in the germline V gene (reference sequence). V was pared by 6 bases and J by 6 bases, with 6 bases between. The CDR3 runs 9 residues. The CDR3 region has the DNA TGCAGTGCAACTCGCGAGCAGTACTTC. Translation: CSATREQYF.

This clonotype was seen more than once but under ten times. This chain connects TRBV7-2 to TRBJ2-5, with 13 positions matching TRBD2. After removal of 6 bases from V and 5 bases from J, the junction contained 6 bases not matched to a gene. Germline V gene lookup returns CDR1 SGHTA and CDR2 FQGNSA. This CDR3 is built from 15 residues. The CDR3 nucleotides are TGTGCCAGCAGACCTACTAGCGGGAGGGCGGAGACCCAGTACTTC. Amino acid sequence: CASRPTSGRAETQYF. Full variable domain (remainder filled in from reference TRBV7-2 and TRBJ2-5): GAGVSQSPSNKVTEKGKDVELRCDPISGHTALYWYRQSLGQGLEFLIYFQGNSAPDKSGLPSDRFSAERTGGSVSTLTIQRTQQEDSAVYLCASRPTSGRAETQYFGPGTRLLVL.

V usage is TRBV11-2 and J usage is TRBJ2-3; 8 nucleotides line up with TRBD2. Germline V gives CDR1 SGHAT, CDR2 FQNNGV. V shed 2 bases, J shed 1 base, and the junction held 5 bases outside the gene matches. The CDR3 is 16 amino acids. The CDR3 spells CASSLNAGRGTDTQYF. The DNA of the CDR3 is TGTGCCAGCAGCTTAAATGCCGGGAGGGGCACAGATACGCAGTATTTT.

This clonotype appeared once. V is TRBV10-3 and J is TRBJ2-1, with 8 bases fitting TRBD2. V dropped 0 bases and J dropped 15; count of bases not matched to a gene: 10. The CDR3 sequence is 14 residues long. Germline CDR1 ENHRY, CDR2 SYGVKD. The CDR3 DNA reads TGTGCCATCAGTGAGTCGACTAGCGATCCCTTCTGGTTCTTC. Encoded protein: CAISESTSDPFWFF.

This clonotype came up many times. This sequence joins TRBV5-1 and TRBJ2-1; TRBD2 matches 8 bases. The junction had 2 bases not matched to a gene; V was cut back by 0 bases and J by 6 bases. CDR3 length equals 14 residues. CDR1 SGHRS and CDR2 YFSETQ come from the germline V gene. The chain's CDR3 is CASSLAGGGNEQFF. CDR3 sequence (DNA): TGCGCCAGCAGCTTGGCCGGGGGGGGCAATGAGCAGTTCTTC.

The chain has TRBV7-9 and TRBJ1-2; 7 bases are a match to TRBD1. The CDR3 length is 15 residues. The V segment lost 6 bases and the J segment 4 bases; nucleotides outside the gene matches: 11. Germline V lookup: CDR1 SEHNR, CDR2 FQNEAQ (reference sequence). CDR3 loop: CASSEGQALGYGYTF. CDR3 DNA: TGTGCCAGCAGTGAAGGACAGGCGCTTGGCTATGGCTACACCTTC.

The CDR3 DNA reads as TGTGCCAGCACCGGGGCTTACTACGAGCAGTACTTC. Translated, it gives CASTGAYYEQYF. The V call is TRBV7-9, the J call TRBJ2-7; the D gene could be TRBD1 or TRBD2 (5 bases each). The CDR3 contains 12 residues. Germline assignment: CDR1 SEHNR and CDR2 FQNEAQ (reference sequence). V shed 7 bases and J shed 3 bases, with 10 bases lying between them. Based on the CDR3 plus reference TRBV7-9 and TRBJ2-7, the full variable domain is DTGVSQNPRHKITKRGQNVTFRCDPISEHNRLYWYRQTLGQGPEFLTYFQNEAQLEKSRLLSDRFSAERPKGSFSTLEIQRTEQGDSAMYLCASTGAYYEQYFGPGTRLTVT.

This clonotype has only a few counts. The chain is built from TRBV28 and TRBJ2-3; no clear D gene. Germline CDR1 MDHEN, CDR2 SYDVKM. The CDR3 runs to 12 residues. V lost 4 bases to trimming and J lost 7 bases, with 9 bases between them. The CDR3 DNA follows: TGTGCCAGCAGTTCCGCACCCTATACGCAGTATTTT. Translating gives CASSSAPYTQYF.

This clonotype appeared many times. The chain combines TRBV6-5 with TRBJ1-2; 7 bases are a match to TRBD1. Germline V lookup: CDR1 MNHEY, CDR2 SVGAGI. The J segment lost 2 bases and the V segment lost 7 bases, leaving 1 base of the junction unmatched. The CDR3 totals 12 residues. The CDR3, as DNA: TGTGCCAGCAACAGGGGCAACTATGGCTACACCTTC. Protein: CASNRGNYGYTF.

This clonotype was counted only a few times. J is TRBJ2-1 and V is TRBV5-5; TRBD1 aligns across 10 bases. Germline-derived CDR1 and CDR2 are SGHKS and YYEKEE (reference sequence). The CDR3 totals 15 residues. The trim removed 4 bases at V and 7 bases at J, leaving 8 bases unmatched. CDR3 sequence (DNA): TGTGCCAGCAGCCCGGGACAGGGGCTGTGGAATGAGCAGTTCTTC. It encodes CASSPGQGLWNEQFF.

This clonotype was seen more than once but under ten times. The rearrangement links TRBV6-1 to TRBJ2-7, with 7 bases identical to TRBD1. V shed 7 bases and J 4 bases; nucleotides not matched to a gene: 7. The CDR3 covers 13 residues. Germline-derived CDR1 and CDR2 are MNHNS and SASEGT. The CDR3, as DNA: TGTGCCAGCAACCGACAGGGCGGTTACGAGCAGTACTTC. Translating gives CASNRQGGYEQYF.

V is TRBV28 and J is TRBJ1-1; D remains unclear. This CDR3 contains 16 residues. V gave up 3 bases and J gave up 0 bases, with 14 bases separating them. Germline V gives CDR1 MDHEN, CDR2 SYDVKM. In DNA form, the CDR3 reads TGTGCCAGCAGTTTCAACCCGCACGATATGAACACTGAAGCTTTCTTT. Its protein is CASSFNPHDMNTEAFF.

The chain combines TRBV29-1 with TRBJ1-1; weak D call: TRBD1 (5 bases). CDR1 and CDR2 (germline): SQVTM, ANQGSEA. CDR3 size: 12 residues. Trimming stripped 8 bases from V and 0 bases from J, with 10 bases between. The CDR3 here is CSSRTLNTEAFF. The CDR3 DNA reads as TGCAGCTCCCGGACATTGAACACTGAAGCTTTCTTT.

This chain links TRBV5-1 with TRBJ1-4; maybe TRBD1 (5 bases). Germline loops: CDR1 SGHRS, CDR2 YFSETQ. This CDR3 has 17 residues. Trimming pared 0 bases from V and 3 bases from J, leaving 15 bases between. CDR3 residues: CASSLGQFSSANEKLFF. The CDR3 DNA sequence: TGCGCCAGCAGCTTGGGACAGTTCTCATCCGCTAATGAAAAACTGTTTTTT. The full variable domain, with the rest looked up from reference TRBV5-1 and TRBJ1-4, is KAGVTQTPRYLIKTRGQQVTLSCSPISGHRSVSWYQQTPGQGLQFLFEYFSETQRNKGNFPGRFSGRQFSNSRSEMNVSTLELGDSALYLCASSLGQFSSANEKLFFGSGTQLSVL.

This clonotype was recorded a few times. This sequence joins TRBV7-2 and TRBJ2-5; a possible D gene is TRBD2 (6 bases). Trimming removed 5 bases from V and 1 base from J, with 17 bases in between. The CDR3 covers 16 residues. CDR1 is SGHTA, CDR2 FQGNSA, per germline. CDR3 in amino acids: CASSHGTSTFQETQYF. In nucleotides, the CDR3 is TGTGCCAGCAGCCACGGGACTTCAACCTTCCAAGAGACCCAGTACTTC.

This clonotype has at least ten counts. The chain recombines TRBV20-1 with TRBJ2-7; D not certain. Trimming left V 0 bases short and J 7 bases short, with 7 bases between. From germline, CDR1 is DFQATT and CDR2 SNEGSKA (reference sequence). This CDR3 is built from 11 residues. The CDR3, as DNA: TGCAGTGCTAGAGATGCAGCGGAGCAGTACTTC. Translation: CSARDAAEQYF.